These 2 T cell receptor beta chains were sequenced from one sample in a study of T cell responses to AZD1222 COVID-19 vaccine. Measured with immunoSEQ multiplex PCR; TCRdb has only the in-frame clones, and not every one. The repertoire includes 90,000 to 150,000 clones, around 85% of them detected once, and roughly 2.4% sits in the top ten. The sequencing here drew on peripheral blood, taken on day 0 of AZD1222 vaccination. All receptors derive from an adult in good health.

The gene calls are TRBV9 and TRBJ2-7, with D perhaps matching TRBD2 (7 bases). Germline V gives CDR1 SGDLS, CDR2 YYNGEE. The CDR3 spans 15 residues. The V and J ends lost 2 bases and 3 bases respectively, with 15 bases between them. The CDR3 coding sequence is TGTGCCAGCAGCGTCGGCGGGGGCGGGAGCTACGAGCAGTACTTC. Translated: CASSVGGGGSYEQYF.

This clone was found once. This sequence joins TRBV7-6 and TRBJ2-7, with TRBD2 as a possible D gene (5 bases). V was trimmed by 5 bases and J by 7 bases, leaving 18 bases between them. Germline V gene data show CDR1 as SGHVS and CDR2 as FNYEAQ. The CDR3 covers 14 residues. The CDR3: CASSPEDFSGEQYF. Written as DNA, the CDR3 is TGTGCCAGCAGCCCAGAGGACTTCTCGGGAGAGCAGTACTTC.